This T cell receptor beta chain appears in the sequencing data of a study of T cell changes during pregnancy in multiple sclerosis. The protocol was immunoSEQ multiplex PCR, while the TCRdb copy is restricted to in-frame clones and leaves out a portion. The sample lists 84,000 or so clones; about 94% were seen once. The CDR3 sequence is 16 residues long. V shed 7 bases and J shed 1 base, with 20 bases lying between them. Germline V CDR1 and CDR2: SGHNT, YYREEE (reference sequence). This sequence originates from a female donor with multiple sclerosis, enrolled in a pregnancy study. The chain recombines TRBV5-4 with TRBJ1-2, with D perhaps matching TRBD1 (5 bases). Sequences were derived from peripheral blood, sampled in the third trimester of pregnancy. Written as DNA, the CDR3 is TGTGCCAGCGCCTTTGGGAGGGGAAACTTTAACTATGGCTACACCTTC. Amino acids: CASAFGRGNFNYGYTF. The full variable domain, rest sourced from reference TRBV5-4 and TRBJ1-2, is ETGVTQSPTHLIKTRGQQVTLRCSSQSGHNTVSWYQQALGQGPQFIFQYYREEENGRGNFPPRFSGLQFPNYSSELNVNALELDDSALYLCASAFGRGNFNYGYTFGSGTRLTVV.